Below are 10 T cell receptor beta chains sequenced from a single sample in a study of T cell repertoires in cytomegalovirus infection. Via MiXCR, TCRdb re-called the reads, giving one row per CDR3 protein. Of some 680,000 distinct CDR3 sequences listed, less than 40% are singletons. Sequenced input: PBMCs. Receptors originate from a human donor in good health (CMV status not recorded). Some clones in this sample may be carry-over from other donors' samples.

The gene calls are TRBV19 and TRBJ2-6; D gene uncertain. This CDR3 region has 15 residues. Germline loops: CDR1 LNHDA, CDR2 SQIVND (reference sequence). Trimming cost V 3 bases and J 0 bases, with 6 bases left between them. CDR3 nucleotide sequence: TGTGCCAGTAGTATTCAGGCCTCTGGGGCCAACGTCCTGACTTTC. It encodes CASSIQASGANVLTF.

In the case of this clonotype: The CDR3 end shows no conserved phenylalanine or tryptophan, and so a read error is likely. The CDR3 coding sequence is TGTGCCAGCAGCGCCGAATCGACAGGGTATGAAAAACTGTTTTGT. Residues: CASSAESTGYEKLFC. This chain connects TRBV7-2 to TRBJ1-4; TRBD1 matches at 7 bases. Germline-derived CDR1 and CDR2 are SGHTA and FQGNSA. V shed 5 bases and J 6 bases; nucleotides not matched to a gene: 9. The CDR3 has 15 residues.

The chain couples TRBV5-5 to TRBJ1-5; D not resolved. V was trimmed by 3 bases and J by 5 bases, leaving 15 bases between them. Germline CDR1 is SGHKS and CDR2 is YYEKEE (reference sequence). This CDR3 is built from 15 residues. CDR3 DNA sequence: TGTGCCAGCAGCTGGGAGATCAGCCGGGATCAGCCCCAGCATTTT. Amino acids: CASSWEISRDQPQHF.

The table lists this clonotype with a few counts. This chain uses TRBV20-1 with TRBJ2-1; D uncertain. Germline CDR1 is DFQATT and CDR2 is SNEGSKA (reference sequence). The CDR3 spans 11 residues. Between the trimmed V and J ends, which lost 1 base and 9 bases, there was a span of 7 bases. CDR3 sequence reads: CSARGPTEQFF. The DNA of the CDR3 is TGCAGTGCTAGAGGCCCGACTGAGCAGTTCTTC.

This clonotype was seen a single time. The J gene is TRBJ1-2, the V gene TRBV28, with D unresolved. CDR1 and CDR2 from the germline V gene are MDHEN and SYDVKM. V lost 5 bases, J lost 8 bases, and 9 bases lay in between. CDR3 length: 11 amino acids. The CDR3 DNA is TGTGCCAGCAGTGGGAGTGACGGCTACACCTTC. Translation: CASSGSDGYTF.

In this sample, this clonotype turned up a few times. V is TRBV11-2 and J is TRBJ2-7, with a tentative D call TRBD2 (5 bases). This CDR3 is 14 amino acids long. Between the trimmed V and J ends, which lost 0 bases and 3 bases, there was a span of 9 bases. CDR1 and CDR2 (germline): SGHAT, FQNNGV. Here the CDR3 reads CASSLELARYEQYF. CDR3 sequence (DNA): TGTGCCAGCAGCTTAGAGTTAGCGCGCTACGAGCAGTACTTC.

This clonotype was seen a few times. This rearrangement joins TRBV7-9 to TRBJ1-4; D gene unclear. V lost 2 bases to trimming and J lost 8 bases, with 9 bases between them. The CDR3 totals 13 residues. The germline V gene has CDR1 SEHNR and CDR2 FQNEAQ (reference sequence). CDR3 sequence: CASSLTVREKLFF. For the CDR3, the DNA is TGTGCCAGCAGCTTAACGGTACGGGAAAAACTGTTTTTT.

On this clonotype itself: Sequence at one end of the junction differs from germline and may be a read error. The CDR3 reads CATSGETASNYGYTF. The CDR3 coding sequence is TGTGCCACCAGCGGAGAGACAGCCTCTAACTATGGCTACACCTTC. V usage is TRBV15 and J usage is TRBJ1-2, with a weak D call TRBD1 (5 bases). The CDR3 spans 15 residues. The germline V gene encodes CDR1 LNHNV and CDR2 YYDKDF (reference sequence).

The chain is built from TRBV5-4 and TRBJ2-5; 8 bases fit TRBD2. The ends lost 10 bases at V and 2 bases at J; junction bases unmatched: 13. Germline CDR1 reads SGHNT; CDR2 reads YYREEE (reference sequence). The CDR3 has 15 amino acids. The CDR3 protein is CAARGVSGGQETQYF. In nucleotides, the CDR3 is TGTGCCGCGCGGGGCGTCAGCGGGGGTCAAGAGACCCAGTACTTC. Based on the CDR3 plus reference TRBV5-4 and TRBJ2-5, the full variable domain is ETGVTQSPTHLIKTRGQQVTLRCSSQSGHNTVSWYQQALGQGPQFIFQYYREEENGRGNFPPRFSGLQFPNYSSELNVNALELDDSALYLCAARGVSGGQETQYFGPGTRLLVL.

In its sample, this clonotype was seen many times. The V gene is TRBV7-3, the J gene TRBJ2-5; perhaps TRBD2 as D (6 bases). Trimming removed 5 bases at V and 1 base at J, with 14 bases between. Per germline, CDR1 SGHTA and CDR2 FQGTGA. The CDR3 has 15 amino acids. For the CDR3, the DNA is TGTGCCAGCAGCCCCAGGGTGGGGGGCCAAGAGACCCAGTACTTC. Protein: CASSPRVGGQETQYF. Together with reference TRBV7-3 and TRBJ2-5, the CDR3 gives the full variable domain: GAGVSQTPSNKVTEKGKYVELRCDPISGHTALYWYRQSLGQGPEFLIYFQGTGAADDSGLPNDRFFAVRPEGSVSTLKIQRTERGDSAVYLCASSPRVGGQETQYFGPGTRLLVL.